This T cell receptor (beta chain) was identified during a study of blood T cell repertoires in COVID-19 (dated by TCRdb to the early 2020s). Regarding the complete study: Collaborator samples came from the United States, Italy and Spain and covered acute and convalescent phases of COVID-19. The material from the prospective study consisted of cDNA or gDNA derived from T cells, B-cell-depleted T cells, or PBMCs. Subjects who had been exposed to COVID-19, were actively infected with it, or had recovered from it provided the deeply sampled blood TCRbeta repertoires that made up the dataset. The repertoires were released in a freely available public database meant as a resource for research on the immune response to SARS-CoV-2. Samples were obtained from the ongoing ImmuneRACE study (first 160 participants) and from some 1,300 subjects provided by 6 global collaborators. Sample metadata almost always included a de-identified subject ID, COVID-19 status, age in years and sex. Where available, HLA class I and class II types were obtained from metadata supplied by the sample provider rather than from assay-based typing. Overall study results and their limits: How much clinical and demographic metadata was included differed by source and by participant, and the metadata was provided uncurated.

Enrolling through a virtual design, the prospective study's participants ranged in age from roughly 18 to 100 years and lived across roughly 24 United States geographic areas. To assign participants to cohorts, the prospective study relied on clinical history that participants themselves reported in a screening survey and a study questionnaire. ImmuneRACE Cohort 3 recovered participants were defined by two consecutive negative NP/OP PCR tests, healthcare professional clearance, or symptom resolution. Mobile phlebotomists in the prospective study collected whole blood, serum and a nasopharyngeal or oropharyngeal swab from every participant. Additional blood draws and questionnaires over an approximately 2-month period could optionally be provided by prospective study participants. Blood samples from the prospective study were shipped frozen or at room temperature prior to DNA extraction. This clone was counted ten times or more. Its recognized antigen is unknown. No per-base quality is available; no much larger clone lies one base away.

The immunoSEQ Assay, a bias-controlled multiplex PCR, was used to amplify TCRbeta CDR3 regions from genomic DNA. In the source study's methods: The number of nucleated cells in each sample was estimated by amplification of reference gene primers within the assay. Sequence reads were collapsed and filtered to measure the absolute abundance of every unique TCRbeta CDR3 rearrangement. For each sample, productive Simpson clonality was calculated by taking the square root of Simpson's diversity index across productive rearrangements. TCRdb took over this immuneACCESS table, retaining in-frame rearrangements with V and J assigned. Such tables are incomplete; in checked studies, under half of the missing clones stem from an unresolved V gene, and the remainder is unexplained. The V and J calls and clone size are taken from that table; D and trimming were inferred from the DNA. In all, the sample holds some 170,000 clones, and around 73% of those were seen once. The ten largest clonotypes hold around 15% of the sample.

The material sequenced was PBMCs or T cells enriched from blood (not recorded which). The receptor was derived from a woman in her fifties or sixties who had recovered from COVID-19.

CDR3 loop: CASTQGLSMSYEQYF. The sequenced DNA: TGTGCCAGCACCCAAGGACTATCCATGTCCTACGAGCAGTACTTC. The sequence links TRBV28 to TRBJ2-7; tentative D gene TRBD2, with 6 bases matching. The CDR3 numbers 15 residues from cysteine through phenylalanine. Only the CDR3 DNA is retained, 45 bases long and in frame from the first base. The germline V gene sets CDR1 to MDHEN and CDR2 to SYDVKM. Between the V and J ends, shortened by 7 bases and 1 base respectively, the junction contains 17 bases.